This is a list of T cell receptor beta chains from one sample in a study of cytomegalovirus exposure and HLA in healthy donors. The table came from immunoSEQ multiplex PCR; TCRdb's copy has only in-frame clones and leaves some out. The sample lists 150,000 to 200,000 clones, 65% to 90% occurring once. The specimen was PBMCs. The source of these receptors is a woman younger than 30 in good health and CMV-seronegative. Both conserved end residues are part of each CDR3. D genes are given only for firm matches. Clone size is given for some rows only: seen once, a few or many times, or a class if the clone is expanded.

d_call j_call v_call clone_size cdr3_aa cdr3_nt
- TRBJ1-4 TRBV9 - CASGRSGFQNEKLFF TGTGCCAGCGGACGGAGCGGCTTCCAAAATGAAAAACTGTTTTTT
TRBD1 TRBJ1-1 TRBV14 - CASSQPPDRALDTEAFF TGTGCCAGCAGCCAACCCCCAGACAGGGCTTTGGACACTGAAGCTTTCTTT
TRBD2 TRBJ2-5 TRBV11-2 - CASRTGLAIQETQYF TGTGCCAGCAGGACCGGACTAGCGATCCAAGAGACCCAGTACTTC
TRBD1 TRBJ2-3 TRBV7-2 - CASSNRGSTDTQYF TGTGCCAGCAGCAACAGGGGGAGCACAGATACGCAGTATTTT
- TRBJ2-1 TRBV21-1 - CASPLNEQFF TGTGCCAGTCCCCTAAATGAGCAGTTCTTC
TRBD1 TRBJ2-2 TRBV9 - CASSPSSKDRAPSNTGELFF TGTGCCAGCAGCCCATCCTCCAAAGACAGGGCCCCATCGAACACCGGGGAGCTGTTTTTT
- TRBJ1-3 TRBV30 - CAWSVDRFGLGNTIYF TGTGCCTGGAGTGTTGACAGGTTTGGGCTGGGAAACACCATATATTTT
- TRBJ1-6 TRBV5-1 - CASSSRGINSPLHF TGCGCCAGCAGCTCACGGGGGATTAATTCACCCCTCCACTTT
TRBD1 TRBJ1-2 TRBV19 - CASTRSPGQEHGYTF TGTGCCAGTACCCGCTCCCCGGGACAGGAACATGGCTACACCTTC
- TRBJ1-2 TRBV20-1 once CSARGGYGYTF TGCAGTGCTAGGGGGGGCTATGGCTACACCTTC
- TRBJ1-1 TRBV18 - CASSRGNTEAFF TGTGCCAGCTCTCGGGGAAACACTGAAGCTTTCTTT
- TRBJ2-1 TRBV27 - CASRTSGQACLF TGTGCCAGCAGAACCTCCGGACAAGCTTGTCTCTTC
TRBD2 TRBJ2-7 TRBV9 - CASSVGLAGESEQYF TGTGCCAGCAGCGTAGGACTAGCGGGAGAGAGCGAGCAGTACTTC
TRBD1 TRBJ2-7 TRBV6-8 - CASRQGKSHEQYF TGTGCCAGCCGACAGGGAAAGTCCCACGAGCAGTACTTC
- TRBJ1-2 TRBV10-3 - CGVWGGRNYGYTF TGTGGGGTTTGGGGGGGAAGGAACTATGGCTACACCTTC
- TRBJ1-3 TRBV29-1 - CSVVGQGWNTIYF TGCAGCGTTGTGGGGCAGGGCTGGAACACCATATATTTT
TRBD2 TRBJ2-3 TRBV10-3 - CAIRRRTSGTTIADTQYF TGTGCCATCAGAAGGAGGACTAGCGGGACTACTATAGCGGATACGCAGTATTTT
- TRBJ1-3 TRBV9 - CASSVAGTSGNTIYF TGTGCCAGCAGCGTAGCCGGGACATCCGGAAACACCATATATTTT
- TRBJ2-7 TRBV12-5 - CASAPPGTPSYEQYF TGTGCTAGTGCCCCCCCCGGGACACCCTCCTACGAGCAGTACTTC
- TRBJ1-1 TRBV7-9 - CASSRTPHTEAFF TGTGCCAGCAGCCGGACACCTCACACTGAAGCTTTCTTT
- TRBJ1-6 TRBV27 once CASSMWIGVGPQNSPLHF TGTGCCAGCAGTATGTGGATAGGGGTAGGGCCGCAAAATTCACCCCTCCACTTT
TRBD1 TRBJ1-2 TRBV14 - CASSHTGQPHYGYTF TGTGCCAGCAGCCATACGGGACAGCCACACTATGGCTACACCTTC
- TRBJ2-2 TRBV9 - CASSVSTGELFF TGTGCCAGCAGCGTCAGCACCGGGGAGCTGTTTTTT
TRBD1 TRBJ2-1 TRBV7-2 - CASSSDRGFYNEQFF TGTGCCAGCAGCTCCGACAGGGGGTTCTACAATGAGCAGTTCTTC
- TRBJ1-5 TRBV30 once CAWRLEAGQPQHF TGTGCCTGGAGGTTAGAAGCGGGTCAGCCCCAGCATTTT
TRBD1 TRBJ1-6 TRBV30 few CAWTGQYNSPLHF TGTGCCTGGACGGGACAGTATAATTCACCCCTCCACTTT
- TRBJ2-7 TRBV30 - CAWKPIRGWSSYEQYF TGTGCCTGGAAACCAATCAGGGGATGGAGCTCCTACGAGCAGTACTTC
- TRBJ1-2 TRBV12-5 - CASGLGGLTNGYTF TGTGCTAGTGGTTTAGGAGGGCTTACTAATGGCTACACCTTC
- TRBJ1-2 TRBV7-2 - CASSPDSQYGYTF TGTGCCAGCAGCCCGGACAGTCAATATGGCTACACCTTC
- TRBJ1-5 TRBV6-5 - CASSQDRNFNQPQHF TGTGCCAGCAGTCAAGACAGGAACTTCAATCAGCCCCAGCATTTT
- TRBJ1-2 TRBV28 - CASDPEVEAQGNYGYTF TGTGCCAGCGATCCCGAGGTAGAGGCTCAAGGAAACTATGGCTACACCTTC
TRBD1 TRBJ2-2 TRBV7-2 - CASSRQGVGTGELFF TGTGCCAGCAGCAGACAGGGGGTGGGCACCGGGGAGCTGTTTTTT
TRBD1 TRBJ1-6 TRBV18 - CASSPQSRTGGRSPLHF TGTGCCAGCTCACCACAATCGAGGACAGGGGGCAGGTCACCCCTCCACTTT
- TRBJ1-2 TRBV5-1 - CASSSLGGGAGYGYTF TGCGCCAGCAGCTCCTTGGGCGGGGGGGCTGGTTATGGCTACACCTTC
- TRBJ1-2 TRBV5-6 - CASSPGGYGYTF TGTGCCAGCAGTCCCGGCGGATATGGCTACACCTTC
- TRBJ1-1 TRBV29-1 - CSASTGLDAEAFF TGCAGCGCTTCCACAGGGTTGGACGCTGAAGCTTTCTTT
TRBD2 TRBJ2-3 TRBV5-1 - CASSPTSGSGRKDTQYF TGCGCCAGCAGCCCGACTAGCGGGAGTGGTCGGAAAGATACGCAGTATTTT
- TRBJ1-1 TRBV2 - CASTNSLNTEAFF TGTGCCAGCACGAACAGTCTGAACACTGAAGCTTTCTTT
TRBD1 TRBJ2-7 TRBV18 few CASSPPGQASYEQYF TGTGCCAGCTCACCACCGGGACAGGCATCCTACGAGCAGTACTTC
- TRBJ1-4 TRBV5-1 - CASSFGRREAEKLFF TGCGCCAGCAGCTTTGGACGAAGGGAGGCCGAAAAACTGTTTTTT
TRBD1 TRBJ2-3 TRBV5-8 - CACATGRTDTQYF TGTGCCTGCGCGACAGGGCGCACAGATACGCAGTATTTT
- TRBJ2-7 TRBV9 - CASSVGASLSYEQYF TGTGCCAGCAGCGTAGGGGCTTCTCTCTCCTACGAGCAGTACTTC
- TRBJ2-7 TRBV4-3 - CASSQDLRGNEQYF TGCGCCAGCAGCCAAGATTTAAGGGGGAACGAGCAGTACTTC
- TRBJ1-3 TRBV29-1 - CSVVAGLHSGNTIYF TGCAGCGTTGTAGCGGGCCTCCACTCTGGAAACACCATATATTTT
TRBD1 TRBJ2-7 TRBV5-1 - CASSSGTGGYEQYF TGCGCCAGCAGCTCCGGGACAGGGGGGTACGAGCAGTACTTC
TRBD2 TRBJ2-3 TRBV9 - CASSVAAAGFTDTQYF TGTGCCAGCAGCGTAGCCGCAGCGGGGTTCACAGATACGCAGTATTTT
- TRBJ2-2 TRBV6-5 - CASSYFRQITGELFF TGTGCCAGCAGTTACTTCCGACAGATCACCGGGGAGCTGTTTTTT
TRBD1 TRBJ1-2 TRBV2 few CASTLDRVSGYTF TGTGCCAGCACCCTGGACAGGGTATCGGGCTACACCTTC
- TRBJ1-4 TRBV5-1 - CASSLDGGEREKLFF TGCGCCAGCAGCTTGGATGGAGGGGAGCGTGAAAAACTGTTTTTT
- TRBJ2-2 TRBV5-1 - CASSLLTGIGTGELFF TGCGCCAGCAGCCTACTAACAGGGATCGGCACCGGGGAGCTGTTTTTT
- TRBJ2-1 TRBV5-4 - CASSSYRAHSYNEQFF TGTGCCAGCAGTTCCTACAGGGCACACTCCTACAATGAGCAGTTCTTC
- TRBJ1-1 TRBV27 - CASINNLNTEAFF TGTGCCAGCATTAATAATCTGAACACTGAAGCTTTCTTT
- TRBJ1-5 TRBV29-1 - CSVREYGNQPQHF TGCAGCGTGAGGGAATACGGGAATCAGCCCCAGCATTTT
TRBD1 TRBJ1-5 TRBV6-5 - CASSYHRDSQPQHF TGTGCCAGCAGTTACCACAGGGACAGCCAGCCCCAGCATTTT
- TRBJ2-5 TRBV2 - CARSGLGETQYF TGTGCCAGATCAGGGCTGGGGGAGACCCAGTACTTC